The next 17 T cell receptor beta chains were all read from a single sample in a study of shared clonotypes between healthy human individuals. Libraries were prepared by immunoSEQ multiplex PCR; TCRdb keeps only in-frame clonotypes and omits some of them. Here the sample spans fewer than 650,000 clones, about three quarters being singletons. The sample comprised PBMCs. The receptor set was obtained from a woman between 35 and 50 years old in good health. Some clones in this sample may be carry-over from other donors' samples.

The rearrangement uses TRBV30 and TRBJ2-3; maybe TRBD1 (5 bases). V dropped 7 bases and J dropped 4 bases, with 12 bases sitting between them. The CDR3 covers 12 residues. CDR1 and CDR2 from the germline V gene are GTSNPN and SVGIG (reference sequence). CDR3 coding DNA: TGTGCCTTCGATCAGGGTCCAGATACGCAGTATTTT. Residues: CAFDQGPDTQYF.

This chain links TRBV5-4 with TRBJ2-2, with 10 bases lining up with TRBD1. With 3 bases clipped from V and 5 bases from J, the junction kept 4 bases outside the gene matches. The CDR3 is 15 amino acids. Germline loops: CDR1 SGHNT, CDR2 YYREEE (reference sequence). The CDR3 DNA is TGTGCCAGCAGCTATGGACAGGGGGTAACCGGGGAGCTGTTTTTT. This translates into CASSYGQGVTGELFF.

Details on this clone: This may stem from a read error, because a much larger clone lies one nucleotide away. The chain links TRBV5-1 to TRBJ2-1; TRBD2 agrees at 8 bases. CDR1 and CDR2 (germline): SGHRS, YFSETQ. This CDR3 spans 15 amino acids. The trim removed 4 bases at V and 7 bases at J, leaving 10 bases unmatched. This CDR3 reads CASSAVAGTINEQFF. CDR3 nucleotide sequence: TGCGCCAGCAGCGCTGTAGCGGGGACCATTAATGAGCAGTTCTTC.

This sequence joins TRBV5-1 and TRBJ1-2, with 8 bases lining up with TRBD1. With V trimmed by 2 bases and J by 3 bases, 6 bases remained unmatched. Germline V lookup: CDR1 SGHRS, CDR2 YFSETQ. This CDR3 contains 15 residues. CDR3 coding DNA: TGCGCCAGCAGCTTACGACACAGGGGGGACTATGGCTACACCTTC. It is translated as CASSLRHRGDYGYTF.

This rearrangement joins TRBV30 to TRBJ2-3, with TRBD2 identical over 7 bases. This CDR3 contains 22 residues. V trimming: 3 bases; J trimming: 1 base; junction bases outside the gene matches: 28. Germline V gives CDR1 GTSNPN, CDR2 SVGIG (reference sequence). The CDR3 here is CAWRARLGRLAVPGRGTDTQYF. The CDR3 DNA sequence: TGTGCCTGGAGAGCAAGATTAGGGAGGCTAGCGGTCCCCGGGAGAGGCACAGATACGCAGTATTTT.

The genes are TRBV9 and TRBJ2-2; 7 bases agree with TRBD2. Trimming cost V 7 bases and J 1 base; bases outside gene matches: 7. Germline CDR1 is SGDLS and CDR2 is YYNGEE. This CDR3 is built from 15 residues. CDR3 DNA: TGTGCCAGCGCATTGGCTAGCGGGAACACCGGGGAGCTGTTTTTT. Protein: CASALASGNTGELFF.

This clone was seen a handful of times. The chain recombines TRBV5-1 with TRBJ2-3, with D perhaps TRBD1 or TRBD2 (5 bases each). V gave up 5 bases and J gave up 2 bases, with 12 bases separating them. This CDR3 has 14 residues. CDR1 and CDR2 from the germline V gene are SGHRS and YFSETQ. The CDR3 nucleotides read TGCGCCAGCAGAGTGGGGGTTTCCACAGATACGCAGTATTTT. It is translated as CASRVGVSTDTQYF.

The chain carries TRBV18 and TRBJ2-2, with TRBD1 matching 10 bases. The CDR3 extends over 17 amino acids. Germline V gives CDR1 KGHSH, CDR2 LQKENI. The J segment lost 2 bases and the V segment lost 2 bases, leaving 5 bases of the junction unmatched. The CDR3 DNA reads TGTGCCAGCTCACCAACTAGGGACAGGGGAAACACCGGGGAGCTGTTTTTT. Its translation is CASSPTRDRGNTGELFF.

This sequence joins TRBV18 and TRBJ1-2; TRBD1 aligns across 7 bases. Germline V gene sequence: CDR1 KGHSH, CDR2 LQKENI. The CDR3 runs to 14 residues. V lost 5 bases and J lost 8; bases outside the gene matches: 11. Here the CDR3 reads CASSTTEQGIGYTF. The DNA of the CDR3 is TGTGCCAGCTCAACGACGGAACAGGGGATCGGCTACACCTTC.

Here the CDR3 DNA reads TGTGCCAGCAGCCCCGGACTAGCGGTTGGGGCCTACGAGCAGTACTTC. It specifies CASSPGLAVGAYEQYF. V usage is TRBV7-2 and J usage is TRBJ2-7; 10 bases align to TRBD2. The V gene's germline CDR1 is SGHTA and CDR2 FQGNSA. With 5 bases clipped from V and 2 bases from J, the junction kept 9 bases outside the gene matches. The CDR3 contains 16 residues.

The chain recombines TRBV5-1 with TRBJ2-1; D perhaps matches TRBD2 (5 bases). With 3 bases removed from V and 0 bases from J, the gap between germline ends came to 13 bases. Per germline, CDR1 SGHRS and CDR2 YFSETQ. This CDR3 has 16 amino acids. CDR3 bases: TGCGCCAGCAGCTCCCACCAGCGGAACTCCTACAATGAGCAGTTCTTC. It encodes CASSSHQRNSYNEQFF.

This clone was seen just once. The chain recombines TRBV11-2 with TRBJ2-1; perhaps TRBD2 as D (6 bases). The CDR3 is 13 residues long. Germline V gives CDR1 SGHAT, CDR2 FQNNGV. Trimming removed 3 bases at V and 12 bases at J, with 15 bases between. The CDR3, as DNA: TGTGCCAGCAGCTTTCGGGAGACCGTGAGGCAGTTCTTC. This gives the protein CASSFRETVRQFF.

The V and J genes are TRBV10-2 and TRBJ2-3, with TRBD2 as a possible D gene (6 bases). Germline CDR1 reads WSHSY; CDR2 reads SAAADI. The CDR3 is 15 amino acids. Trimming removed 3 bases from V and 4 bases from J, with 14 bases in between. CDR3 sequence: CASSEGTLGADTQYF. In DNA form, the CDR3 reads TGCGCCAGCAGTGAAGGGACTCTCGGCGCAGATACGCAGTATTTT.

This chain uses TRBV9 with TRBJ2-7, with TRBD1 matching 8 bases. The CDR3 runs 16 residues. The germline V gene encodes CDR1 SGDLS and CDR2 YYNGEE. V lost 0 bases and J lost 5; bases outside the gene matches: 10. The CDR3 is CASSVVAGGINDEQYF. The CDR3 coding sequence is TGTGCCAGCAGCGTAGTGGCAGGGGGCATCAACGACGAGCAGTACTTC.

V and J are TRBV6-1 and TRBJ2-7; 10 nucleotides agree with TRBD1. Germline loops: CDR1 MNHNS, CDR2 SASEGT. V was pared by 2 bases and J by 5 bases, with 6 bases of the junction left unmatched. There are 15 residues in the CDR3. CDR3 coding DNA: TGTGCCAGCAGTGAAAGTTGGGACAGGGGAAACGAGCAGTACTTC. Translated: CASSESWDRGNEQYF.

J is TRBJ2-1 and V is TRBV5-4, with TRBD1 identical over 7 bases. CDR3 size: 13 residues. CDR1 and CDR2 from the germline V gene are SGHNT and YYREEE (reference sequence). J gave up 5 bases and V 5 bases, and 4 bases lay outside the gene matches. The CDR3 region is CASRRTGDNEQFF. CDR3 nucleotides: TGTGCCAGCAGACGAACAGGGGACAATGAGCAGTTCTTC. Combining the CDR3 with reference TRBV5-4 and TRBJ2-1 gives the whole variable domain ETGVTQSPTHLIKTRGQQVTLRCSSQSGHNTVSWYQQALGQGPQFIFQYYREEENGRGNFPPRFSGLQFPNYSSELNVNALELDDSALYLCASRRTGDNEQFFGPGTRLTVL.

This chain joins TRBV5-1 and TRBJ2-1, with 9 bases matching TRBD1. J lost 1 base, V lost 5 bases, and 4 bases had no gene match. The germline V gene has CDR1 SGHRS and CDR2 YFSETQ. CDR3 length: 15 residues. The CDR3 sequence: CASRTGTGSYNEQFF. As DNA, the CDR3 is TGCGCCAGCAGGACCGGGACAGGGTCCTACAATGAGCAGTTCTTC. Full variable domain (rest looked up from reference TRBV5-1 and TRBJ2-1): KAGVTQTPRYLIKTRGQQVTLSCSPISGHRSVSWYQQTPGQGLQFLFEYFSETQRNKGNFPGRFSGRQFSNSRSEMNVSTLELGDSALYLCASRTGTGSYNEQFFGPGTRLTVL.